A selection of T cell receptor beta chains follows, all from one sample in a study of blood T cell repertoires in COVID-19. Sequencing was performed with immunoSEQ multiplex PCR; in TCRdb, only in-frame clones are kept and a portion is missing. Of hundreds of thousands of clones in the sample, about 85% were seen once. The material sequenced was PBMCs or T cells enriched from blood (not recorded which). Receptors were obtained from a woman aged 25 to 39 with acute COVID-19. Both conserved end residues are part of each CDR3. The D gene is left open where the match is weak. Clone size is not always given. Where it is, it says once, few, many or a class for expanded clones.

size: NA
J: TRBJ2-1
V: TRBV6-5
D: TRBD2
CDR3: CASNAGGTEQFF
DNA: TGTGCCAGCAATGCGGGGGGCACTGAGCAGTTCTTC

size: NA
J: TRBJ2-2
V: TRBV15
D: NA
CDR3: CATTGTLNTGELFF
DNA: TGTGCCACCACCGGGACTCTGAACACCGGGGAGCTGTTTTTT

size: NA
J: TRBJ2-1
V: TRBV20-1
D: NA
CDR3: CSASLGGRDYNEQFF
DNA: TGCAGTGCTAGTTTAGGGGGGAGGGACTACAATGAGCAGTTCTTC

size: NA
J: TRBJ2-7
V: TRBV4-3
D: NA
CDR3: CASSQEMAAAGYEQYF
DNA: TGCGCCAGCAGCCAAGAAATGGCGGCGGCAGGGTACGAGCAGTACTTC

size: NA
J: TRBJ1-5
V: TRBV7-2
D: TRBD1
CDR3: CASSLVSGTGINQPQHF
DNA: TGTGCCAGCAGCTTAGTTTCCGGGACAGGAATTAATCAGCCCCAGCATTTT

size: NA
J: TRBJ2-7
V: TRBV30
D: TRBD1
CDR3: CAWDRGSYEQYF
DNA: TGTGCCTGGGACAGGGGCTCCTACGAGCAGTACTTC

size: NA
J: TRBJ2-1
V: TRBV3-1/TRBV3-2
D: NA
CDR3: CASSQALATNEQFF
DNA: TGTGCCAGCAGCCAAGCGTTGGCAACCAATGAGCAGTTCTTC

size: NA
J: TRBJ1-1
V: TRBV4-1
D: NA
CDR3: CASSRGQTVEAFF
DNA: TGCGCCAGCAGCCGAGGACAGACCGTTGAAGCTTTCTTT

size: NA
J: TRBJ2-2
V: TRBV28
D: TRBD2
CDR3: CAAESGEATGELFF
DNA: TGTGCCGCGGAGAGCGGGGAAGCGACCGGGGAGCTGTTTTTT

size: NA
J: TRBJ1-6
V: TRBV2
D: NA
CDR3: CASSGGGSYNSPLHF
DNA: TGTGCCAGCAGTGGGGGGGGCTCCTATAATTCACCCCTCCACTTT

size: NA
J: TRBJ2-7
V: TRBV5-4
D: NA
CDR3: CASSLTPDGLSNYEQYF
DNA: TGTGCCAGCAGCTTGACACCAGACGGACTATCGAACTACGAGCAGTACTTC

size: NA
J: TRBJ2-1
V: TRBV7-3
D: TRBD2
CDR3: CASSSSGTNNEQFF
DNA: TGTGCCAGCAGCTCAAGCGGGACTAACAATGAGCAGTTCTTC

size: NA
J: TRBJ1-2
V: TRBV6-1
D: NA
CDR3: CASSEGGVQGFSYGYTF
DNA: TGTGCCAGCAGTGAAGGCGGCGTACAGGGATTCTCCTATGGCTACACCTTC

size: once
J: TRBJ2-7
V: TRBV7-9
D: NA
CDR3: CASSPRGSHSYEQYF
DNA: TGTGCCAGCAGCCCTAGGGGCAGCCACTCCTACGAGCAGTACTTC

size: NA
J: TRBJ2-1
V: TRBV28
D: TRBD2
CDR3: CASRPTSGSYNEQFF
DNA: TGTGCCAGCAGGCCGACTAGCGGGAGTTACAATGAGCAGTTCTTC

size: NA
J: TRBJ2-7
V: TRBV10-3
D: TRBD1
CDR3: CAISDRTGGYYEQYF
DNA: TGTGCCATCAGTGACCGGACAGGGGGCTATTACGAGCAGTACTTC

size: NA
J: TRBJ1-4
V: TRBV12-3/TRBV12-4
D: NA
CDR3: CASSSGGSEKLFF
DNA: TGTGCCAGCAGTTCCGGGGGGAGTGAAAAACTGTTTTTT

size: NA
J: TRBJ2-1
V: TRBV7-9
D: TRBD1
CDR3: CASRRRDSSLINEQFF
DNA: TGTGCCAGCAGGCGCCGGGACAGCAGTCTCATCAATGAGCAGTTCTTC

size: NA
J: TRBJ1-1
V: TRBV29-1
D: TRBD1
CDR3: CSVDLQGTVNTEAFF
DNA: TGCAGCGTTGACCTCCAAGGGACAGTGAACACTGAAGCTTTCTTT

size: NA
J: TRBJ1-4
V: TRBV5-4
D: NA
CDR3: CASSLPGDNEKLFF
DNA: TGTGCCAGCAGCTTACCAGGGGATAATGAAAAACTGTTTTTT

size: once
J: TRBJ2-5
V: TRBV4-1
D: NA
CDR3: CASSQDYERETQYF
DNA: TGCGCCAGCAGCCAAGACTATGAGAGGGAGACCCAGTACTTC

size: NA
J: TRBJ2-1
V: TRBV6-5
D: NA
CDR3: CASSYAGSHSYNEQFF
DNA: TGTGCCAGCAGTTACGCGGGGTCTCACTCCTACAATGAGCAGTTCTTC

size: NA
J: TRBJ1-2
V: TRBV5-6
D: TRBD1
CDR3: CASSLVRGDRGHGYTF
DNA: TGTGCCAGCAGCTTGGTTCGAGGGGACAGGGGGCATGGCTACACCTTC

size: NA
J: TRBJ1-6
V: TRBV18
D: TRBD1
CDR3: CASSPGQGYSPLHF
DNA: TGTGCCAGCTCGCCGGGACAGGGCTATTCACCCCTCCACTTT

size: NA
J: TRBJ2-3
V: TRBV28
D: NA
CDR3: CASSLFRVSDTQYF
DNA: TGTGCCAGCAGTTTATTCAGGGTTTCAGATACGCAGTATTTT

size: once
J: TRBJ2-5
V: TRBV25-1
D: TRBD1
CDR3: CASSEGQGALAQYF
DNA: TGTGCCAGCAGTGAGGGACAGGGGGCGCTGGCCCAGTACTTC

size: few
J: TRBJ1-2
V: TRBV5-1
D: NA
CDR3: CASSAEGGTNYGYTF
DNA: TGCGCCAGCAGCGCCGAGGGGGGGACTAACTATGGCTACACCTTC

size: NA
J: TRBJ2-7
V: TRBV4-2
D: NA
CDR3: CASSQERTDRTLIEQYF
DNA: TGTGCCAGCAGCCAAGAAAGGACCGACAGAACCCTTATCGAGCAGTACTTC

size: NA
J: TRBJ2-7
V: TRBV28
D: TRBD2
CDR3: CASSSPGLAGSLYYEQYF
DNA: TGTGCCAGCAGTTCTCCGGGACTAGCGGGTTCTCTCTACTACGAGCAGTACTTC

size: NA
J: TRBJ2-7
V: TRBV5-1
D: TRBD1
CDR3: CASSLGPGQGYEQYF
DNA: TGCGCCAGCAGCTTGGGCCCGGGACAGGGCTACGAGCAGTACTTC

size: NA
J: TRBJ2-5
V: TRBV4-1
D: TRBD1
CDR3: CASSPSQGVGETQYF
DNA: TGCGCCAGCAGCCCTTCTCAGGGGGTAGGAGAGACCCAGTACTTC

size: NA
J: TRBJ1-6
V: TRBV6-5
D: NA
CDR3: CASSYSEAKANSPLHF
DNA: TGTGCCAGCAGTTACTCCGAGGCAAAGGCCAATTCACCCCTCCACTTT

size: few
J: TRBJ1-1
V: TRBV15
D: TRBD1
CDR3: CATSPGTVATEAFF
DNA: TGTGCCACCAGCCCCGGGACAGTTGCCACTGAAGCTTTCTTT

size: once
J: TRBJ2-6
V: TRBV19
D: TRBD1
CDR3: CASSKDRAGANVLTF
DNA: TGTGCCAGTAGTAAAGACAGGGCTGGGGCCAACGTCCTGACTTTC

size: NA
J: TRBJ2-5
V: TRBV3-1/TRBV3-2
D: NA
CDR3: CASSQEGRRGETQYF
DNA: TGTGCCAGCAGCCAAGAAGGGCGGCGGGGAGAGACCCAGTACTTC

size: NA
J: TRBJ2-7
V: TRBV10-3
D: TRBD1
CDR3: CAITRQGSYEQYF
DNA: TGTGCCATCACAAGACAGGGCTCCTACGAGCAGTACTTC

size: NA
J: TRBJ2-5
V: TRBV27
D: TRBD2
CDR3: CASSPGLAPDQETQYF
DNA: TGTGCCAGCAGTCCCGGACTAGCACCCGACCAAGAGACCCAGTACTTC

size: few
J: TRBJ2-7
V: TRBV11-2
D: NA
CDR3: CASSLDPWQISYEQYF
DNA: TGTGCCAGCAGCTTAGATCCTTGGCAGATCTCCTACGAGCAGTACTTC

size: NA
J: TRBJ2-1
V: TRBV25-1
D: TRBD2
CDR3: CASSAIIRGRAENEQFF
DNA: TGTGCCAGCAGTGCCATTATCCGCGGGAGGGCCGAGAATGAGCAGTTCTTC

size: NA
J: TRBJ1-5
V: TRBV18
D: NA
CDR3: CASSQGLDQPQHF
DNA: TGTGCCAGCTCACAGGGGCTGGATCAGCCCCAGCATTTT

size: NA
J: TRBJ2-2
V: TRBV5-1
D: NA
CDR3: CASSLVDYTNTGELFF
DNA: TGCGCCAGCAGCTTAGTGGACTACACGAACACCGGGGAGCTGTTTTTT

size: NA
J: TRBJ2-2
V: TRBV11-3
D: TRBD1
CDR3: CASSLMGQGGTGELFF
DNA: TGTGCCAGCAGCTTAATGGGACAGGGAGGGACCGGGGAGCTGTTTTTT